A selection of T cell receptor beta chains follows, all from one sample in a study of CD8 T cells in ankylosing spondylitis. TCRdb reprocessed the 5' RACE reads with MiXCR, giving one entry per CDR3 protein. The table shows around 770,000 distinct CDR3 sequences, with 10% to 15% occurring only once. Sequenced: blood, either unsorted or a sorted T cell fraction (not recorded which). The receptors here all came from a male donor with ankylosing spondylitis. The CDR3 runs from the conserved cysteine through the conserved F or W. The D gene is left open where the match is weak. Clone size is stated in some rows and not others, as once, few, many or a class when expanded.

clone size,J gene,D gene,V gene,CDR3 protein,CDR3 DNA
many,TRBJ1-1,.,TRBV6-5,CASSYSPPGTYTEAFF,TGTGCCAGCAGTTACTCACCCCCTGGGACATACACTGAAGCTTTCTTT
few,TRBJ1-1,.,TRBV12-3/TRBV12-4,CASSFWGSGNTEAFF,TGTGCCAGCAGTTTTTGGGGGTCGGGTAACACTGAAGCTTTCTTT
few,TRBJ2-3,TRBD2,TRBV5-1,CASSFQTSGTDTQYF,TGCGCCAGCAGCTTCCAGACTAGCGGCACAGATACGCAGTATTTT
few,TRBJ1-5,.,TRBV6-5,CASSYRAGDQPQHF,TGTGCCAGCAGTTATCGGGCAGGGGATCAGCCCCAGCATTTT
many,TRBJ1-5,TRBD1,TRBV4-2,CASSQDPTGRNQPQHF,TGTGCCAGCAGCCAAGATCCGACAGGGAGGAATCAGCCCCAGCATTTT
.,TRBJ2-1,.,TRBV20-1,CSASRRLYNEQFF,TGCAGTGCTAGTCGGCGCCTCTACAATGAGCAGTTCTTC
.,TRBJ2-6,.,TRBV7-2,CASSLEGSSGANVLTF,TGTGCCAGCAGCTTAGAAGGCAGCTCTGGGGCCAACGTCCTGACTTTC
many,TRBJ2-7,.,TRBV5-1,CASSEGAGPMEYF,TGCGCCAGCAGCGAAGGGGCAGGCCCCATGGAGTACTTC
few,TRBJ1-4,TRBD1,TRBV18,CASSPPDRVNEKLFF,TGTGCCAGCTCACCACCGGACAGGGTAAACGAAAAACTGTTTTTT
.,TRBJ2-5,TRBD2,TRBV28,CASTTGGTQGRETQYF,TGTGCCAGCACCACGGGGGGGACCCAAGGCCGAGAGACCCAGTACTTC
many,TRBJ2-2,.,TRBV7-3,CASSLTISANTGELFF,TGTGCCAGCAGCTTAACGATCAGCGCGAACACCGGGGAGCTGTTTTTT
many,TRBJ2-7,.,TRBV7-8,CASSHRSYEQYF,TGTGCCAGCAGCCACCGCTCCTACGAGCAGTACTTC
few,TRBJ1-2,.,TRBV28,CASSLHRAPGYTF,TGTGCCAGCAGTCTACACCGGGCGCCTGGCTACACCTTC
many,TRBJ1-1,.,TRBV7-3,CASSIRSGNTEAFF,TGTGCCAGCAGCATACGCTCAGGGAACACTGAAGCTTTCTTT
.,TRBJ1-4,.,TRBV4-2,CASSQGGIYPNEKLFF,TGTGCCAGCAGCCAAGGAGGGATTTACCCCAATGAAAAACTGTTTTTT
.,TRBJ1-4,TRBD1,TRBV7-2,CASSQPDRGEEKLFF,TGTGCCAGCAGCCAACCCGACAGGGGGGAGGAAAAACTGTTTTTT
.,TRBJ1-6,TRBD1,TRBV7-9,CASSPRTGVAPLHF,TGTGCCAGCAGCCCTCGGACAGGGGTCGCACCCCTCCACTTT
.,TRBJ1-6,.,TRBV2,CASQPRGYNSPLHF,TGTGCCAGCCAGCCCCGGGGGTATAATTCACCCCTCCACTTT
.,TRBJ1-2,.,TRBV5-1,CASSLQASDYGYTF,TGCGCCAGCAGCTTGCAGGCGTCAGACTATGGCTACACCTTC
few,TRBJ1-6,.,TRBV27,CASSLKSSRRSPLHF,TGTGCCAGCAGTTTAAAGTCGTCACGCCGTTCACCCCTCCACTTT
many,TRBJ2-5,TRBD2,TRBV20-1,CSAFGLAEETQYF,TGCAGTGCTTTTGGACTAGCGGAAGAGACCCAGTACTTC
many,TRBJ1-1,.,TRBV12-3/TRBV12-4,CASSLISSLEAFF,TGTGCCAGCAGTTTAATCTCCTCACTCGAAGCTTTCTTT
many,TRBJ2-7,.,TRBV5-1,CASSLDVTWGQYF,TGCGCCAGCAGCTTGGACGTAACCTGGGGGCAGTACTTC
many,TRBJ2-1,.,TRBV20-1,CSARDHRSGEQFF,TGCAGTGCTAGAGATCATAGGAGTGGCGAGCAGTTCTTC
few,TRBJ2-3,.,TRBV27,CASSLSLITDTQYF,TGTGCCAGCAGTTTAAGCCTAATCACAGATACGCAGTATTTT
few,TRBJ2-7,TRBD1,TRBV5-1,CASSRDRGADEQYF,TGCGCCAGCAGCAGGGACAGGGGAGCAGACGAGCAGTACTTC
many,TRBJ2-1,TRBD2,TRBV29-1,CSVERLAGANEQFF,TGCAGCGTTGAGAGGCTAGCGGGAGCGAATGAGCAGTTCTTC
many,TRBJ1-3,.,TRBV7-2,CASSLSPRGSAGNTIYF,TGTGCCAGCAGCTTATCCCCCCGGGGAAGCGCTGGAAACACCATATATTTT
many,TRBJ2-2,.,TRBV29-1,CSVARTNTGELFF,TGCAGCGTTGCACGAACGAACACCGGGGAGCTGTTTTTT